This T cell receptor beta chain was recorded in a study of human T cells and chemical hapten exposure. The library attached unique molecular identifiers to individual cDNA molecules. MiXCR was run by TCRdb on the RACE reads, yielding one entry per CDR3 protein. The sample consists of around 300,000 distinct CDR3 sequences, roughly 7.4% of them appearing once. The germline gives CDR1 LGHNA, CDR2 YNFKEQ. V lost 4 bases to trimming and J lost 0 bases, with 10 bases between them. The length of the CDR3 is 15 residues. Study-level findings and limits: Expanded TCRs made up significantly more big CDR3 similarity clusters than controls did.

As to this clonotype: Its antigen is currently unknown.

The time point is: pre-sensitization, week 0. Specified treatment: therapeutic diphenylcyclopropenone sensitization with weekly scalp DPC. Every donor had alopecia and was 18 to 70 years old; all were suitable for DPC. The sequence came from a man between 18 and 29 years old with alopecia areata. Some clones in this sample may be carry-over from other donors' samples. The chain couples TRBV4-2 to TRBJ2-1; D possibly corresponds to TRBD2 (5 bases). The specimen comprised whole blood, sampled in connection with sensitization to the hapten diphenylcyclopropenone (DPC). This CDR3 reads CASSPDYSSYNEQFF. The CDR3, as DNA: TGTGCCAGCAGCCCCGACTATTCCTCCTACAATGAGCAGTTCTTC.